The 9 T cell receptor beta chains in this list originate from one sample, sequenced in a study of OX40 agonist ivuxolimab in advanced cancers. Repertoires were generated with immunoSEQ multiplex PCR, while TCRdb's copy carries only in-frame clones and drops some. The sample shows tens of thousands of clones, about 90% of them seen only once. The source material was CD4+ or CD8+ T cells sorted from blood, sampled in a trial of the OX40 agonist ivuxolimab. All receptors come from an adult with an advanced solid tumor such as melanoma, head and neck, liver or kidney cancer.

The rearrangement links TRBV25-1 to TRBJ2-7; 8 bases align to TRBD2. Germline V CDR1 and CDR2: MGHDK, SYGVNS. J was trimmed by 3 bases and V by 0 bases; bases with no gene match: 4. This CDR3 contains 15 residues. The CDR3 DNA sequence: TGTGCCAGCAGTGAATATGGAGCGGGGGTCTACGAGCAGTACTTC. This codes for CASSEYGAGVYEQYF.

V and J are TRBV7-3 and TRBJ2-1; D is undetermined. The length of the CDR3 is 13 residues. Trimming cost V 5 bases and J 3 bases, with 8 bases left between them. Germline CDR1 is SGHTA and CDR2 is FQGTGA. CDR3 in DNA: TGTGCCAGCAGCATTCCGGACTACAATGAGCAGTTCTTC. Amino acid sequence: CASSIPDYNEQFF.

The V gene is TRBV4-2, the J gene TRBJ2-1; tentatively, D is TRBD2 (6 bases). Germline CDR1 reads LGHNA; CDR2 reads YNFKEQ. The CDR3 runs to 16 residues. Trimming pared 1 base from V and 5 bases from J, leaving 15 bases between. The CDR3 DNA reads as TGTGCCAGCAGCCAAGTAGCGGTTGGAGGCAACAATGAGCAGTTCTTC. It is translated as CASSQVAVGGNNEQFF.

This clone was seen once. V usage is TRBV9 and J usage is TRBJ1-2, with 12 bases lining up with TRBD1. V dropped 0 bases and J dropped 13; count of bases not matched to a gene: 7. CDR1 is SGDLS, CDR2 YYNGEE, per germline. CDR3 length equals 14 residues. CDR3 nucleotides: TGTGCCAGCAGCGTAGGCGGGGGACAGGGGGCATCCACCTTC. Amino acid sequence: CASSVGGGQGASTF.

The genes are TRBV6-1 and TRBJ2-5; D is unclear. The CDR3 totals 15 residues. The germline V and J ends were trimmed by 1 base and 5 bases, with 14 bases remaining between them. Germline loops: CDR1 MNHNS, CDR2 SASEGT. The CDR3: CASSEGWGVGETQYF. DNA of the CDR3: TGTGCCAGCAGTGAAGGTTGGGGTGTCGGGGAGACCCAGTACTTC.

The J gene is TRBJ1-1, the V gene TRBV7-8, with D unresolved. This CDR3 has 15 residues. CDR1 is SGHVS, CDR2 FQNEAQ, per germline. V was pared by 2 bases and J by 1 base, with 11 bases between. CDR3 amino acids: CASSLSVGQNTEAFF. In DNA, the CDR3 is TGTGCCAGCAGCTTATCGGTAGGTCAGAACACTGAAGCTTTCTTT. The full variable domain, with the rest looked up from reference TRBV7-8 and TRBJ1-1, is GAGVSQSPRYKVAKRGQDVALRCDPISGHVSLFWYQQALGQGPEFLTYFQNEAQLDKSGLPSDRFFAERPEGSVSTLKIQRTQQEDSAVYLCASSLSVGQNTEAFFGQGTRLTVV.

The rearrangement links TRBV5-1 to TRBJ2-1; 10 bases agree with TRBD2. V trimming: 8 bases; J trimming: 3 bases; junction bases outside the gene matches: 2. In germline, CDR1 is SGHRS, CDR2 YFSETQ. The CDR3 has 13 residues. The CDR3: CARGLADYNEQFF. In DNA form, the CDR3 reads TGCGCCAGAGGACTAGCGGACTACAATGAGCAGTTCTTC. Filled out from reference TRBV5-1 and TRBJ2-1, the complete variable domain reads KAGVTQTPRYLIKTRGQQVTLSCSPISGHRSVSWYQQTPGQGLQFLFEYFSETQRNKGNFPGRFSGRQFSNSRSEMNVSTLELGDSALYLCARGLADYNEQFFGPGTRLTVL.

In its sample, this clone was seen a few times. This chain uses TRBV10-3 with TRBJ2-7; the D is unclear. Germline V gene sequence: CDR1 ENHRY, CDR2 SYGVKD. V dropped 0 bases and J dropped 3 bases, with 3 bases sitting between them. The CDR3 contains 12 residues. As DNA, the CDR3 is TGTGCCATCAGTGAGTCGAACTACGAGCAGTACTTC. Amino acids: CAISESNYEQYF.

The chain couples TRBV5-4 to TRBJ2-7; tentatively, D is TRBD2 (5 bases). The V and J ends lost 0 bases and 7 bases respectively, with 11 bases between them. The CDR3 covers 13 residues. Germline values: CDR1 SGHNT, CDR2 YYREEE (reference sequence). The CDR3 DNA is TGTGCCAGCAGCTTGGTGGGAGACGGGGAGCAGTACTTC. This codes for CASSLVGDGEQYF.